The present TCR beta chain was sequenced within a study of blood T cell repertoires in COVID-19 (dated by TCRdb to the early 2020s). Context from the whole study: Samples from collaborators originated in the United States, Italy and Spain and spanned both the acute and convalescent phases of COVID-19. The material from the prospective study consisted of cDNA or gDNA derived from T cells, B-cell-depleted T cells, or PBMCs. The dataset comprised deeply sampled blood TCRbeta repertoires from subjects exposed to, actively infected with, or recovered from COVID-19. The repertoires were released in a freely available public database intended as a resource for research on the immune response to SARS-CoV-2. The samples were drawn from the first 160 participants of the ongoing ImmuneRACE study and from 950 to 1,500 subjects provided by 6 global collaborators. Sample metadata almost always included a de-identified subject ID, COVID-19 status, age in years and sex. Where HLA class I and class II types were available, the types were taken from metadata supplied by the sample provider, not from assay-based typing.

A note on this clone: The antigen it binds to is not known. Base-call qualities are not available, and no considerably larger clone is one nucleotide away.

V loses 3 bases at its end and J loses 0 bases; junction bases beyond the gene matches: 1. The germline V gene provides CDR1 SGHTA and CDR2 FQGNSA. The CDR3, cysteine through phenylalanine, is 14 amino acids long. Here the CDR3 DNA is all that survives: 42 bases in frame from base 1. Points the paper makes about the study in general: Clinical and demographic metadata were provided uncurated, with the amount varying by source and participant.

TCRbeta CDR3 regions were amplified from genomic DNA by means of the immunoSEQ Assay, a bias-controlled multiplex PCR. In the authors' own workflow: The number of nucleated cells in each sample was estimated from the amplification of reference gene primers within the assay. Sequence reads were collapsed and filtered to measure the absolute abundance of every unique TCRbeta CDR3 rearrangement. For each sample, productive Simpson clonality was calculated as the square root of Simpson's diversity index over productive rearrangements. TCRdb holds this immuneACCESS table with in-frame rearrangements only. Some clones are missing; in checked studies, unresolved V genes explain under half, and the rest has no known cause. V and J calls and clone size are given by that table; D and trimming were obtained from the DNA. The sample table contains approximately 88,000 clones; only one count was recorded for 60% to 85% of them. The ten largest make up less than 60% of the sample.

The collaborating institutions used their own protocols to collect whole blood in K2EDTA tubes. For TCRbeta analysis, collaborators shipped samples as frozen whole blood, isolated PBMCs, or DNA extracted from either of those sample types. This TCR was recovered from a human donor in a cohort sampled during active COVID-19. The sample comprised peripheral blood. The sequence links TRBV7-2 to TRBJ1-1, and 7 junctional nucleotides match TRBD1. The DNA sequence is TGTGCCAGCAGCTTTGGACAGGTGAACACTGAAGCTTTCTTT. The encoded protein is CASSFGQVNTEAFF.